This TCR beta chain was observed in a study of technical replicates of blood from a few donors (TCRdb year 2017). With respect to this clone: Its specific antigen is unknown. No quality values exist for individual bases; no much larger clone is one base distant.

The library came from the immunoSEQ multiplex PCR assay. TCRdb limited this immuneACCESS table to in-frame rearrangements with V and J called. A share of clones is missing; checked studies link under half to unresolved V genes, and the rest is unexplained. Recorded for this sample are tens of thousands of clones; just under 97% of them occurred a single time. The top ten clones comprise approximately 0.2% of the sample. Between the V and J ends, shortened by 3 bases and 4 bases respectively, the junction contains 16 bases. From the cysteine up to the phenylalanine, the CDR3 has a length of 16 residues. Just CDR3 DNA is preserved here, 48 bases in frame from base 1. The germline V gene yields SGHAT for CDR1 and FQNNGV for CDR2.

The sequence joins TRBV11-2 to TRBJ2-1, with a weak D call of TRBD2 (6 bases match). The receptor comes from a human donor in good health. What was sequenced was T cells isolated from PBMCs. The CDR3 here reads CASSLIGTPAYNEQFF. The nucleotides read TGTGCCAGCAGCTTGATCGGGACTCCCGCGTACAATGAGCAGTTCTTC.